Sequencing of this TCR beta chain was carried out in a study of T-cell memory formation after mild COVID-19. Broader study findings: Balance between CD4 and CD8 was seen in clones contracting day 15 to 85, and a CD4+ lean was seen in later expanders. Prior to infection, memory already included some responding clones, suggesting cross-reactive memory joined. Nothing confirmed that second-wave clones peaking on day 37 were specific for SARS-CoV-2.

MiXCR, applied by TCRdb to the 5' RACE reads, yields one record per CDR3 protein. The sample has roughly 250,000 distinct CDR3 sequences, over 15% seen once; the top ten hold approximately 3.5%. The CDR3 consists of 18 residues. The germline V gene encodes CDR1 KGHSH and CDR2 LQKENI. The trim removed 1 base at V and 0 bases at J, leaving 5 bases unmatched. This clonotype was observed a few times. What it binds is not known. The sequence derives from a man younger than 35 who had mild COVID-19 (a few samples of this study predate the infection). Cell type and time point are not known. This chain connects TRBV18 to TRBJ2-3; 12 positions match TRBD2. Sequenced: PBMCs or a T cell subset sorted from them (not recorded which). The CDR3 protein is CASSPRTSGDLSTDTQYF. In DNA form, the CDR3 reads TGTGCCAGCTCACCACGGACTAGCGGGGACCTCAGCACAGATACGCAGTATTTT. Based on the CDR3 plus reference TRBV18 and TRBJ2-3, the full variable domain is NAGVMQNPRHLVRRRGQEARLRCSPMKGHSHVYWYRQLPEEGLKFMVYLQKENIIDESGMPKERFSAEFPKEGPSILRIQQVVRGDSAAYFCASSPRTSGDLSTDTQYFGPGTRLTVL.